This T cell receptor beta chain was sequenced in a study of human T cells and chemical hapten exposure. Across the study: 2% DPC applied to a 2 cm by 2 cm arm area sensitized donors.

Per the original methods: TCRs per sample had a median of roughly 93,000 and ranged from about 20,000 to 700,000. One entry per CDR3 protein, called by TCRdb with MiXCR from the RACE reads. TCRdb, not the original authors, processed these V and J calls. This sample has tens of thousands of distinct CDR3 sequences, with 10% found just once. Study results and limitations: TCRs above 1 in 1000 frequency did not change with DPC sensitization.

The time point denotes: patch test 2, 6 weeks after DPC sensitization. Treatment meaning: therapeutic diphenylcyclopropenone sensitization with weekly scalp DPC. Blood was collected ahead of every patch test applied. This clonotype was detected only a few times. Its cognate antigen is unknown. Source: whole blood, taken in connection with sensitization to the hapten diphenylcyclopropenone (DPC). This clonotype originated in a woman in her fifties or sixties with alopecia areata. Some clones in this sample may be carry-over from other donors' samples.

As DNA, the CDR3 is TGTGCCAGTTCGACAACTATGAACACTGAAGCTTTCTTT. Translation gives CASSTTMNTEAFF. The genes are TRBV7-9 and TRBJ1-1, with no clear D. Per the germline V gene, CDR1 is SEHNR and CDR2 is FQNEAQ (reference sequence). The CDR3 length is 13 residues. The V gene lost 9 bases and the J gene lost 0 bases, with 11 bases spanning the gap.